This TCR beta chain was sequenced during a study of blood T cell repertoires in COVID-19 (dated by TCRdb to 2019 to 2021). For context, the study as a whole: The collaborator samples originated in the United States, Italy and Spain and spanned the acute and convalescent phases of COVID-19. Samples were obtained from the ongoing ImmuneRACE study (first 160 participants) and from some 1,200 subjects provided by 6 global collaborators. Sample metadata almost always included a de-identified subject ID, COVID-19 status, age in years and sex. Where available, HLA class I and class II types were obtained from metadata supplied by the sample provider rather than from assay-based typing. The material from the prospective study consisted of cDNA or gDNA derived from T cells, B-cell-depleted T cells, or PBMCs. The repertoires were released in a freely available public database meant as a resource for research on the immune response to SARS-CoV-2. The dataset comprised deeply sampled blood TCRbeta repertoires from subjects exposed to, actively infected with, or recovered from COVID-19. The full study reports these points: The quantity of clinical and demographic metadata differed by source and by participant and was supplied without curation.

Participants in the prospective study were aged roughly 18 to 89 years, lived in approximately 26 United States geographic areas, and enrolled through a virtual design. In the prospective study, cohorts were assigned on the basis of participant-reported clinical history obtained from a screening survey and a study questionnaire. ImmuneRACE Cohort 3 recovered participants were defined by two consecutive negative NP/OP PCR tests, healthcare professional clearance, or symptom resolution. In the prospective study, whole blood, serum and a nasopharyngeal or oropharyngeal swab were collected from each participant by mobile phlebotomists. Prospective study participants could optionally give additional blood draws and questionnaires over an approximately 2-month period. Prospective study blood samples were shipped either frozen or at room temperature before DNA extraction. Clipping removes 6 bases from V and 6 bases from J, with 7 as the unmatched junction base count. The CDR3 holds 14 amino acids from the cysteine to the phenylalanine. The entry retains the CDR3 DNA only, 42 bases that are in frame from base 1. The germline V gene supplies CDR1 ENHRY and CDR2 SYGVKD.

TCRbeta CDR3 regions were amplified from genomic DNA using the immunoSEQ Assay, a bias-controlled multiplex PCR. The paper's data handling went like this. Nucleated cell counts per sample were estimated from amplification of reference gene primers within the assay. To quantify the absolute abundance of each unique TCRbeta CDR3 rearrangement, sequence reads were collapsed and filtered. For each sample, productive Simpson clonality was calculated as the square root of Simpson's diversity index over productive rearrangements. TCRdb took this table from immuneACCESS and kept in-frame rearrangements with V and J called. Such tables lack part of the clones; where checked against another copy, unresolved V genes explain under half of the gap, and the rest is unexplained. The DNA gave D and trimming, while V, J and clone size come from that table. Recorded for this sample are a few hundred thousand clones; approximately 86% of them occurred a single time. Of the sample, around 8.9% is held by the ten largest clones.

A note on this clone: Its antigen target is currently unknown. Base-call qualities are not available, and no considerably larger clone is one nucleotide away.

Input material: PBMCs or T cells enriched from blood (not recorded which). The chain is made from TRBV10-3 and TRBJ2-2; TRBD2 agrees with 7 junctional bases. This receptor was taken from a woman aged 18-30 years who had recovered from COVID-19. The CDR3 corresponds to CAIRTEGGAGELFF. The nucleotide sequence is TGTGCCATCAGGACTGAGGGAGGGGCCGGGGAGCTGTTTTTT.